The TCR beta chain under discussion was sequenced for a study of blood T cells in healthy people across ages. Study observations and caveats: Measured against age, TCR beta diversity per million T cells decreased in a roughly linear manner. Donor CMV status, an unknown factor, possibly confounded changes in expanded clonotypes.

V lost 1 base, J lost 7 bases, and 18 bases lay in between. Germline V gene lookup returns CDR1 SGHKS and CDR2 YYEKEE (reference sequence). The CDR3 covers 15 residues. The sample holds a few counts of this clonotype. The antigen remains unidentified. The authors ran a second PCR of about 6 to 11 cycles using a sample-barcoded 5' primer and a J-beta primer mix. Tags on each cDNA molecule came from a template-switch adaptor with 12 random nucleotides. TCRdb fed the 5' RACE reads into MiXCR, producing one record per CDR3 protein. The sample lists roughly 800,000 distinct CDR3 sequences; more than 45% were seen once.

The chain is built from TRBV5-5 and TRBJ2-7; D is possibly TRBD1 (6 bases). The sequence was obtained from a man aged 30 to 39 in good health. Sequenced material: blood. CDR3 bases: TGTGCCAGCAGCTTGCCGTACCAGGGGTTTGAGGAGCAGTACTTC. This codes for CASSLPYQGFEEQYF. Supplemented by reference TRBV5-5 and TRBJ2-7, the full variable domain reads DAGVTQSPTHLIKTRGQQVTLRCSPISGHKSVSWYQQVLGQGPQFIFQYYEKEERGRGNFPDRFSARQFPNYSSELNVNALLLGDSALYLCASSLPYQGFEEQYFGPGTRLTVT.